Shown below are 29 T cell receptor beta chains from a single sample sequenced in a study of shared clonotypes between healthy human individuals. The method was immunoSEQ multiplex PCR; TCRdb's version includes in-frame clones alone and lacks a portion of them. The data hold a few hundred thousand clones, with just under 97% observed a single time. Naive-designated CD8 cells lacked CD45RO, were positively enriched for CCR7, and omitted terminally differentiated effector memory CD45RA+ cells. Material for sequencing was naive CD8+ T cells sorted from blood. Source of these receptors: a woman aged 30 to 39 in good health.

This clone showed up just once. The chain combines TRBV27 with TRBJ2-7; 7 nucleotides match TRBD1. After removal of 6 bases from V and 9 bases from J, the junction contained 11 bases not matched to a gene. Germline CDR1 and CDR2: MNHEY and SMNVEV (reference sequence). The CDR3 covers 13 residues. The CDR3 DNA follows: TGTGCCAGCAGCGCCGGGACAGTGGCCGGGCAGTACTTC. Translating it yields CASSAGTVAGQYF.

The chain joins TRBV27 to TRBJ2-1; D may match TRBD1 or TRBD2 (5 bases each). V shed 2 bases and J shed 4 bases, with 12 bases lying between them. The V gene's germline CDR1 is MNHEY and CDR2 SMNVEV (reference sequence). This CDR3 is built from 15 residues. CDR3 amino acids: CASSLRGAKYNEQFF. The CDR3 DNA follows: TGTGCCAGCAGTTTAAGGGGAGCCAAGTACAATGAGCAGTTCTTC.

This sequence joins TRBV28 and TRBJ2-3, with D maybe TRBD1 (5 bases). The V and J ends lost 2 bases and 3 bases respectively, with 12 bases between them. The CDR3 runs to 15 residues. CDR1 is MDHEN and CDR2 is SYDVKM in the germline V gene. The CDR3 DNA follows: TGTGCCAGCAGTTTAGGACAAATTACAACAGATACGCAGTATTTT. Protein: CASSLGQITTDTQYF.

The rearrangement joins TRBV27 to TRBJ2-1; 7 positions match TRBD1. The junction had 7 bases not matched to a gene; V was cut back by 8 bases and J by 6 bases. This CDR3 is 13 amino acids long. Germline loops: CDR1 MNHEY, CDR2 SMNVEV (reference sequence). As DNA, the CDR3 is TGTGCCAGCCGACGAGGGGGCCCCAATGAGCAGTTCTTC. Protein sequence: CASRRGGPNEQFF.

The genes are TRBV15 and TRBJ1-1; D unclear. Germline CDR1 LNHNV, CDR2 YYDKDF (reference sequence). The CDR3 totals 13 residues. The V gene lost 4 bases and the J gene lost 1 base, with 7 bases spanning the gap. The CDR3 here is CATSIGWNTEAFF. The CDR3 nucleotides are TGTGCCACCAGCATCGGGTGGAACACTGAAGCTTTCTTT.

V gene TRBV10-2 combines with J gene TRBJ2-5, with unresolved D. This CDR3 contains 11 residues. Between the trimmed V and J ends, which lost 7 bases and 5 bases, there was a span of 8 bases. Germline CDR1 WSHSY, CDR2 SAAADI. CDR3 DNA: TGCGCCAGCATGAATTATGAGACCCAGTACTTC. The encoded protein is CASMNYETQYF.

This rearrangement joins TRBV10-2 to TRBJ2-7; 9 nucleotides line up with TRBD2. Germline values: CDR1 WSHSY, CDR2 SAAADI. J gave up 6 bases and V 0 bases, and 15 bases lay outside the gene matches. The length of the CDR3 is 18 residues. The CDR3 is CASSESSGSGRLRGEQYF. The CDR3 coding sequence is TGCGCCAGCAGTGAGTCGAGCGGGAGCGGGAGGCTCCGCGGCGAGCAGTACTTC.

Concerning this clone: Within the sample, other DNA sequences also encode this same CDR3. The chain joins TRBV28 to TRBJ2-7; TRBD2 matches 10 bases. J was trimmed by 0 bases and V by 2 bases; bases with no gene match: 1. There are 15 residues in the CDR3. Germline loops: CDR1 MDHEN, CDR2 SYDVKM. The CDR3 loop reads CASSLGLADSYEQYF. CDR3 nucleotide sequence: TGTGCCAGCAGTTTAGGACTAGCGGACTCCTACGAGCAGTACTTC.

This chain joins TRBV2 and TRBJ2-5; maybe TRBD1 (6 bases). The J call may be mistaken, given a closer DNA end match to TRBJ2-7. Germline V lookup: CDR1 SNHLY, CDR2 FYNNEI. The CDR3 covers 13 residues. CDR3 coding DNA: TGTGCCATCTCACAGGGCCGGTCCTACGAGCAGTACTTC. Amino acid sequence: CAISQGRSYEQYF.

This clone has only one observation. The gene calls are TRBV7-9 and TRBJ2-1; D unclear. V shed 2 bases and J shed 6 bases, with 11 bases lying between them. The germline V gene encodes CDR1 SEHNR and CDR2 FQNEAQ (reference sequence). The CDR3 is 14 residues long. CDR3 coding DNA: TGTGCCAGCAGCTTAAGTCTCCAGGTCAATGAGCAGTTCTTC. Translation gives CASSLSLQVNEQFF.

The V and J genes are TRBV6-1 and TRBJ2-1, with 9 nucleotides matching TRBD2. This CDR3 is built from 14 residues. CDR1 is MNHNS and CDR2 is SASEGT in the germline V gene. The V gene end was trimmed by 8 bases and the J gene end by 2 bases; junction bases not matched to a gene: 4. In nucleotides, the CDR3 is TGTGCCAGCGGATCTAGCGGGGCCTACAATGAGCAGTTCTTC. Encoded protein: CASGSSGAYNEQFF.

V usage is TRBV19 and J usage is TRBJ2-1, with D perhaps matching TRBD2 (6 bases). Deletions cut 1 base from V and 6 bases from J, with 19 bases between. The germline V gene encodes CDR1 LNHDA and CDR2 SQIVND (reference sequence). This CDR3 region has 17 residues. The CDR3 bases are TGTGCCAGTAGTATAGTTCCCGGGACTGAAGCCCCCAATGAGCAGTTCTTC. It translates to CASSIVPGTEAPNEQFF.

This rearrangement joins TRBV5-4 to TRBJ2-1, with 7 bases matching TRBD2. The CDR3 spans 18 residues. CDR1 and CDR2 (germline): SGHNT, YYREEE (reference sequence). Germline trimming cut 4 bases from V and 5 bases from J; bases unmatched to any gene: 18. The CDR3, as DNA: TGTGCCAGCAGCCCTAGCCAAGCGGGGCTGGGGCAACACAATGAGCAGTTCTTC. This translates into CASSPSQAGLGQHNEQFF.

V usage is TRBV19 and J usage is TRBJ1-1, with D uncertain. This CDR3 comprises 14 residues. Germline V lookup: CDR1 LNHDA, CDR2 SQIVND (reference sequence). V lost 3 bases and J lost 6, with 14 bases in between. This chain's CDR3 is CASSIVVGHSEAFF. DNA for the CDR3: TGTGCCAGTAGTATTGTAGTAGGGCATTCTGAAGCTTTCTTT.

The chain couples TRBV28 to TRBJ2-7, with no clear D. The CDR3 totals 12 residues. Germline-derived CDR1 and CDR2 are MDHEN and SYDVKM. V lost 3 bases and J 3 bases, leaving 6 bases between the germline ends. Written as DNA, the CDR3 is TGTGCCAGCAGTTTCTGGAACTACGAGCAGTACTTC. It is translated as CASSFWNYEQYF.

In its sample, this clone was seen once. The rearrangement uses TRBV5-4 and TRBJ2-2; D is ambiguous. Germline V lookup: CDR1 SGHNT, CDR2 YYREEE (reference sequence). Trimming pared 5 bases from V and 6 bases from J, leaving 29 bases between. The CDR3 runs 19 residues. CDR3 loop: CASSFSHGVALSPPGELFF. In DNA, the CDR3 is TGTGCCAGCAGTTTTTCCCATGGGGTGGCGCTCTCCCCCCCCGGGGAGCTGTTTTTT.

CDR3 loop: CASSRLAGGSETQYF. CDR3 in DNA: TGTGCCAGCAGCAGGCTAGCGGGAGGTAGTGAGACCCAGTACTTC. The chain is built from TRBV6-5 and TRBJ2-5; 11 nucleotides align to TRBD2. Unmatched junction bases numbered 8, after V lost 6 bases and J lost 5 bases. The V gene's germline CDR1 is MNHEY and CDR2 SVGAGI. This CDR3 region has 15 residues.

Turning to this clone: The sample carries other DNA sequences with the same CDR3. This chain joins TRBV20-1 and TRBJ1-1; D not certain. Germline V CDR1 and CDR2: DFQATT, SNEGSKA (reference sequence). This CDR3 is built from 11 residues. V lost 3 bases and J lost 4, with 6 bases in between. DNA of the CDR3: TGCAGTGCTAGGGACGGCACTGAAGCTTTCTTT. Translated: CSARDGTEAFF.

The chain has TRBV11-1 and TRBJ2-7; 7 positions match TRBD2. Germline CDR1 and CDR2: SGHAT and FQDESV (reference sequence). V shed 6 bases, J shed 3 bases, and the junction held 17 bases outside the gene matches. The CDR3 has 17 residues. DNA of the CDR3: TGTGCCAGCAGAACGGGATCCATGGCGGGAGAATTCTACGAGCAGTACTTC. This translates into CASRTGSMAGEFYEQYF.

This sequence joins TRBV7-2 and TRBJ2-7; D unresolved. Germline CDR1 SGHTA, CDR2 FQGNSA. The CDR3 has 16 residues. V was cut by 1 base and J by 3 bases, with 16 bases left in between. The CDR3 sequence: CASSLELVLGIYEQYF. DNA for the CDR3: TGTGCCAGCAGCTTAGAATTAGTCCTTGGTATCTACGAGCAGTACTTC.

The CDR3 region is CASSESPSGSSYNEQFF. DNA for the CDR3: TGTGCCAGCAGTGAGTCCCCTAGTGGGAGCTCCTACAATGAGCAGTTCTTC. The chain joins TRBV6-1 to TRBJ2-1, with a possible D match to TRBD2 (5 bases). V shed 3 bases and J shed 0 bases, with 15 bases lying between them. The CDR3 contains 17 residues. Germline-derived CDR1 and CDR2 are MNHNS and SASEGT.

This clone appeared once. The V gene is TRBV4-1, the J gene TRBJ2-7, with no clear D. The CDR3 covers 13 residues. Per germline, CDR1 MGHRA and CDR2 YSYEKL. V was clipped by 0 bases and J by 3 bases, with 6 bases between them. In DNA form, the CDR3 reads TGCGCCAGCAGCCAAGAGGATTTCTACGAGCAGTACTTC. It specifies CASSQEDFYEQYF.

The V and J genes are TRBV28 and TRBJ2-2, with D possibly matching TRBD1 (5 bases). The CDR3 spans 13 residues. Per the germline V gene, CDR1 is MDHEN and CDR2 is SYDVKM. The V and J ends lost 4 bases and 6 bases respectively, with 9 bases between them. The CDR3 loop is CASSSKGAGELFF. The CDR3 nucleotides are TGTGCCAGCAGTTCCAAAGGGGCCGGGGAGCTGTTTTTT. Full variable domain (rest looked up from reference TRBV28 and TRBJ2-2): DVKVTQSSRYLVKRTGEKVFLECVQDMDHENMFWYRQDPGLGLRLIYFSYDVKMKEKGDIPEGYSVSREKKERFSLILESASTNQTSMYLCASSSKGAGELFFGEGSRLTVL.

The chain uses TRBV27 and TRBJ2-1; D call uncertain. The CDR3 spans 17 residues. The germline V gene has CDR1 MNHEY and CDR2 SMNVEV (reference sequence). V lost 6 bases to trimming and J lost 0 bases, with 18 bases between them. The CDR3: CASSPVAIWSSYNEQFF. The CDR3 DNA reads TGTGCCAGCAGCCCCGTTGCCATCTGGAGCTCCTACAATGAGCAGTTCTTC.

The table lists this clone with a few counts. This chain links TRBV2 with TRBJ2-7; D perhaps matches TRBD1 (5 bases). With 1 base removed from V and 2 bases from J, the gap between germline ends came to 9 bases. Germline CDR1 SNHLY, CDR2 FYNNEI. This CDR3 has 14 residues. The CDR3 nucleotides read TGTGCCAGCAGTGAAGGGGCAGGGACCTACGAGCAGTACTTC. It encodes CASSEGAGTYEQYF.

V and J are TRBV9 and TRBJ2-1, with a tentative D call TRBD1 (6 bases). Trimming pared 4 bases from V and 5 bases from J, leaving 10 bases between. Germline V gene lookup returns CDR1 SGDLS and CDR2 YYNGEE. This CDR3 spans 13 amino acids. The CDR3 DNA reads TGTGCCAGCAGCCTAGACAGGAACAATGAGCAGTTCTTC. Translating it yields CASSLDRNNEQFF.

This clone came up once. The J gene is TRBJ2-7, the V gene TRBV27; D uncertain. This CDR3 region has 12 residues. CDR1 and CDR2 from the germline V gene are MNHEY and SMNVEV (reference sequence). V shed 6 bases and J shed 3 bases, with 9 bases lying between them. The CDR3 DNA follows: TGTGCCAGCAGCCCGTCTCGCTACGAGCAGTACTTC. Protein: CASSPSRYEQYF.

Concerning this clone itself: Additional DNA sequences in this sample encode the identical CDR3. The CDR3 DNA is TGTGCCAGCAGCTTCTGGGCCACTGAAGCTTTCTTT. Translating gives CASSFWATEAFF. This chain links TRBV7-9 with TRBJ1-1, with unresolved D. The V and J ends lost 3 bases and 4 bases respectively, with 6 bases between them. The CDR3 loop spans 12 amino acids. Germline V lookup: CDR1 SEHNR, CDR2 FQNEAQ (reference sequence).

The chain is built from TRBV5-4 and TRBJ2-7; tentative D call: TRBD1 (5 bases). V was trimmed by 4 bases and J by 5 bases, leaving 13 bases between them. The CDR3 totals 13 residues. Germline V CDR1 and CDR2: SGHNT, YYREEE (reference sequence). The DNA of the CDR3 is TGTGCCAGCAGCCCCACAGGATTCCACGAGCAGTACTTC. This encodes CASSPTGFHEQYF. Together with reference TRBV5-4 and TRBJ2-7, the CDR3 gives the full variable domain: ETGVTQSPTHLIKTRGQQVTLRCSSQSGHNTVSWYQQALGQGPQFIFQYYREEENGRGNFPPRFSGLQFPNYSSELNVNALELDDSALYLCASSPTGFHEQYFGPGTRLTVT.